A single sample is the source of the 15 T cell receptor beta chains below, sequenced in a study of technical replicates of blood from several donors. Here immunoSEQ multiplex PCR was the method, and the copy in TCRdb shows in-frame clones only, minus some. The table records 60,000 to 90,000 clones, roughly 97% of them present only once. Material: T cells isolated from PBMCs. The receptors shown here come from a human donor in good health.

The chain combines TRBV4-1 with TRBJ1-1; TRBD1 is a possible D gene (6 bases). The CDR3 loop spans 15 amino acids. Deletions cut 7 bases from V and 1 base from J, with 16 bases between. Germline V CDR1 and CDR2: MGHRA, YSYEKL. CDR3 nucleotide sequence: TGCGCCAGCACCACAATGAAACAGGGGAACACTGAAGCTTTCTTT. Protein: CASTTMKQGNTEAFF.

The chain carries TRBV6-1 and TRBJ1-2, with 8 bases matching TRBD1. Losses at the gene ends were 6 bases for V and 8 bases for J; bases not matched to a gene: 5. Germline CDR1 MNHNS, CDR2 SASEGT. This CDR3 has 12 residues. Here the CDR3 reads CASRLDRGGYTF. The DNA of the CDR3 is TGTGCCAGCAGATTAGACAGGGGCGGCTACACCTTC.

This chain joins TRBV11-2 and TRBJ2-2; 7 nucleotides align to TRBD1. The CDR3 covers 17 residues. The trim removed 10 bases at V and 1 base at J, leaving 15 bases unmatched. Germline CDR1 and CDR2: SGHAT and FQNNGV. The chain's CDR3 is CATLLPGTALNTGELFF. DNA for the CDR3: TGTGCCACCCTACTTCCGGGGACAGCTCTGAACACCGGGGAGCTGTTTTTT.

This clone was seen a handful of times. The gene calls are TRBV9 and TRBJ1-1; D gene ambiguous. The CDR3 extends over 12 amino acids. Germline values: CDR1 SGDLS, CDR2 YYNGEE. V was cut by 1 base and J by 10 bases, with 11 bases left in between. This CDR3 is CASSVQAEGAFF. CDR3 sequence (DNA): TGTGCCAGCAGCGTACAGGCAGAGGGAGCTTTCTTT.

The chain is built from TRBV19 and TRBJ2-1; the D gene is possibly TRBD2 (7 bases). Germline CDR1 and CDR2: LNHDA and SQIVND (reference sequence). This CDR3 region has 16 residues. V dropped 4 bases and J dropped 8 bases, with 21 bases sitting between them. The CDR3 sequence: CASSTFGRGLFDEQFF. The DNA for the CDR3 is TGTGCCAGTAGTACGTTTGGGCGGGGGCTGTTCGATGAGCAGTTCTTC.

The chain employs TRBV12-5 and TRBJ2-5; 7 bases fit TRBD1. The V gene's germline CDR1 is LGHNT and CDR2 FRNRAP. This CDR3 has 17 amino acids. J gave up 1 base and V 1 base, and 9 bases lay outside the gene matches. The CDR3 DNA sequence: TGTGCTAGTGGTTTGGAATCTAAGACAGGGCTCCAAGAGACCCAGTACTTC. This translates into CASGLESKTGLQETQYF. The whole variable domain, remainder taken from reference TRBV12-5 and TRBJ2-5, is DARVTQTPRHKVTEMGQEVTMRCQPILGHNTVFWYRQTMMQGLELLAYFRNRAPLDDSGMPKDRFSAEMPDATLATLKIQPSEPRDSAVYFCASGLESKTGLQETQYFGPGTRLLVL.

The chain uses TRBV5-4 and TRBJ2-7; a weak D match, TRBD2 (6 bases). The CDR3 contains 12 residues. V shed 7 bases and J shed 1 base, with 9 bases lying between them. CDR1 is SGHNT and CDR2 is YYREEE in the germline V gene (reference sequence). CDR3 coding DNA: TGTGCCAGCGGGCGGGGATCCTACGAGCAGTACTTC. It specifies CASGRGSYEQYF.

This clone appeared a single time. The chain joins TRBV5-1 to TRBJ2-7; 9 bases line up with TRBD1. This CDR3 has 18 amino acids. The J segment lost 6 bases and the V segment lost 1 base, leaving 17 bases of the junction unmatched. CDR1 and CDR2 (germline): SGHRS, YFSETQ. This CDR3 reads CASSLWLASRDRDGEQYF. In DNA form, the CDR3 reads TGCGCCAGCAGCTTGTGGCTTGCTAGCCGGGACAGGGACGGCGAGCAGTACTTC.

The chain is built from TRBV4-2 and TRBJ1-1; D ambiguous. CDR3 length equals 13 residues. Looked up from germline, CDR1 is LGHNA and CDR2 is YNFKEQ. V lost 0 bases and J 8 bases, leaving 10 bases between the germline ends. This CDR3 reads CASSQDTKREAFF. The CDR3 nucleotides are TGTGCCAGCAGCCAAGATACTAAACGAGAAGCTTTCTTT.

This chain uses TRBV4-2 with TRBJ2-7, with a tentative D call TRBD1 (5 bases). The CDR3 spans 18 residues. V was clipped by 3 bases and J by 2 bases, with 23 bases between them. CDR1 LGHNA and CDR2 YNFKEQ come from the germline V gene. Written as DNA, the CDR3 is TGTGCCAGCAGCCAGGTTGGGGCCTCTGAGCTTAGCCCCTACGAGCAGTACTTC. Residues: CASSQVGASELSPYEQYF.

The V call is TRBV6-1, the J call TRBJ2-3, with unresolved D. The CDR3 is made up of 12 amino acids. V lost 3 bases to trimming and J lost 7 bases, with 8 bases between them. Germline CDR1 reads MNHNS; CDR2 reads SASEGT. The CDR3 bases are TGTGCCAGCAGTGATGACTTAAATACGCAGTATTTT. It is translated as CASSDDLNTQYF.

V and J are TRBV11-3 and TRBJ2-3, with TRBD2 matching over 13 bases. V lost 5 bases and J lost 2; bases outside the gene matches: 7. This CDR3 contains 17 residues. CDR1 is SGHNT, CDR2 YENEEA, per germline. The CDR3 reads CASSPGLAGELTDTQYF. CDR3 coding DNA: TGTGCCAGCAGCCCCGGACTAGCGGGGGAACTCACAGATACGCAGTATTTT. The full variable domain, completed using reference TRBV11-3 and TRBJ2-3, is EAGVVQSPRYKIIEKKQPVAFWCNPISGHNTLYWYLQNLGQGPELLIRYENEEAVDDSQLPKDRFSAERLKGVDSTLKIQPAELGDSAVYLCASSPGLAGELTDTQYFGPGTRLTVL.

Worth noting for this clone: Other DNA sequences in the sample encode the same CDR3. CDR3 loop: CASSAGYEQYF. The CDR3, as DNA: TGTGCCAGCAGCGCAGGGTACGAGCAGTACTTC. The chain joins TRBV9 to TRBJ2-7; weak D call: TRBD1 (5 bases). Germline CDR1 SGDLS, CDR2 YYNGEE. The CDR3 is made up of 11 amino acids. The V end was cut by 3 bases, the J end by 4 bases, with 5 bases between. Variable domain in full (rest from reference TRBV9 and TRBJ2-7): DSGVTQTPKHLITATGQRVTLRCSPRSGDLSVYWYQQSLDQGLQFLIQYYNGEERAKGNILERFSAQQFPDLHSELNLSSLELGDSALYFCASSAGYEQYFGPGTRLTVT.

The gene calls are TRBV27 and TRBJ2-7; 11 bases are shared with TRBD2. J lost 8 bases, V lost 6 bases, and 6 bases had no gene match. CDR1 and CDR2 from the germline V gene are MNHEY and SMNVEV (reference sequence). The CDR3 runs to 13 residues. In DNA, the CDR3 is TGTGCCAGCAGCGAACTAGCGGGAGAAAAGCAGTACTTC. Its translation: CASSELAGEKQYF.

V usage is TRBV11-2 and J usage is TRBJ2-7, with D possibly matching TRBD2 (6 bases). Germline lookup yields CDR1 SGHAT and CDR2 FQNNGV. The CDR3 is 15 residues long. Between the trimmed V and J ends, which lost 4 bases and 5 bases, there was a span of 18 bases. CDR3 DNA sequence: TGTGCCAGCAGCTCAGTTCTCCGGGGAGGCGACGAGCAGTACTTC. Protein product: CASSSVLRGGDEQYF.